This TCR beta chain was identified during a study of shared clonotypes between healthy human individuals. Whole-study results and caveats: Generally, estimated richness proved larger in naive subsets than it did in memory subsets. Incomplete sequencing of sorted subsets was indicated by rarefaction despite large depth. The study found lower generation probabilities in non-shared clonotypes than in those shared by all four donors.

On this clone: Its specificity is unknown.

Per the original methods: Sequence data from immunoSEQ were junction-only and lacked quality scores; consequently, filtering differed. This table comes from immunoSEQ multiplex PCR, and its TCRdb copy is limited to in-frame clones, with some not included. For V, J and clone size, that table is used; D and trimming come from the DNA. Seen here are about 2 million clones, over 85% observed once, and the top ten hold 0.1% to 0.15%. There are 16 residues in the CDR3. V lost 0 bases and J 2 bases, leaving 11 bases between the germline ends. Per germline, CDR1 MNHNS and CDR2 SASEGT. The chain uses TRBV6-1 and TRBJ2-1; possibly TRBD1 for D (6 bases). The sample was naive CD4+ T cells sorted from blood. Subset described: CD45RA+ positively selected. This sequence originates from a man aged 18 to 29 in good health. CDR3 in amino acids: CASSEARGRTYNEQFF. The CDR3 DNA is TGTGCCAGCAGTGAAGCGAGGGGGAGAACCTACAATGAGCAGTTCTTC.